The present T cell receptor beta chain was sequenced within a study of T cell repertoires in cytomegalovirus infection. At the level of the study: HLA-B-restricted CMV epitopes that are well studied were used alongside recently identified HLA-C-restricted ones. Study-wide findings and caveats: HLA-C-restricted CMV clonotypes gave the most frequent clonotype in two of eight donors.

This clonotype was picked up a small number of times. Its specificity is not known. TCRdb re-derived calls from the reads in MiXCR, one entry per CDR3 protein. The table has fewer than 1,000,000 distinct CDR3 sequences, 31% seen once; the top ten hold about an eighth. The CDR3 consists of 13 residues. Germline CDR1 is SQVTM and CDR2 is ANQGSEA. Trimming left V 4 bases short and J 4 bases short, with 13 bases between. Sequencing was performed on cultured CD8+ T cells from PBMCs, taken from culture after CMV antigen stimulation. This TCR was sampled from a human donor in good health (CMV status not recorded). Some clones in this sample may be carry-over from other donors' samples. The V and J genes are TRBV29-1 and TRBJ1-2, with D possibly being TRBD1 (5 bases). CDR3 DNA sequence: TGCAGCGTTGGCCCCGACAGCTCCTATGGCTACACCTTC. Translated, it gives CSVGPDSSYGYTF.